The present entry profiles one T cell receptor (beta chain) with its context. What it recognizes is unknown. TCRdb keeps only in-frame clones here, not all; method: immunoSEQ multiplex PCR. The table lists about 92,000 clones, over 75% of them singletons. The data were taken from a study of T cell responses to AZD1222 COVID-19 vaccine. Regarding the study as a whole: The donors showed a predominance of white British ancestry and of females, with possible underestimation of clonal diversity. Repertoires in all cases were sampled only once the peak T cell response had passed. Baseline seropositivity occurred in only 5 to 7 AZD1222 recipients.

Trimming removed 2 bases from V and 1 base from J, with 9 bases in between. This CDR3 is 15 amino acids long. Germline V gives CDR1 KGHSH, CDR2 LQKENI. The genes are TRBV18 and TRBJ1-5; no definite D call. The sequence came from an adult in good health. The specimen comprised peripheral blood, sampled on day 0 of AZD1222 vaccination. CDR3 bases: TGTGCCAGCTCACCATCTTCCTTGAGCAATCAGCCCCAGCATTTT. Translated: CASSPSSLSNQPQHF.